Listed below are T cell receptor beta chains from one sample, sequenced in a study of cytomegalovirus exposure and HLA in healthy donors. Some clones are missing from TCRdb's copy, which holds only in-frame ones; the method was immunoSEQ multiplex PCR. The sample has around 130,000 clones, 75% to 90% seen once. The sequencing sample was made of PBMCs. The receptor source for this set is a woman aged 35 to 49 in good health and CMV-seronegative. Each CDR3 is given with its conserved first and last residue. The D gene is left open where the match is weak. The size entry is marked missing in some rows and otherwise reads once, few, many or a size class.

clone size: once
V gene: TRBV19
J gene: TRBJ2-5
D gene: TRBD2
CDR3 protein: CASRIGLAGHLGETQYF
CDR3 DNA: TGTGCCAGTCGTATCGGACTAGCGGGACATCTCGGGGAGACCCAGTACTTC

clone size: -
V gene: TRBV6-6
J gene: TRBJ2-5
D gene: -
CDR3 protein: CASSPAAETQYF
CDR3 DNA: TGTGCCAGCAGTCCCGCGGCAGAGACCCAGTACTTC

clone size: -
V gene: TRBV25-1
J gene: TRBJ1-2
D gene: -
CDR3 protein: CASSDWDTSSGYGYTF
CDR3 DNA: TGTGCCAGCAGTGACTGGGACACTTCGTCTGGCTATGGCTACACCTTC

clone size: -
V gene: TRBV4-1
J gene: TRBJ1-2
D gene: -
CDR3 protein: CASSQERTVNYGYTF
CDR3 DNA: TGCGCCAGCAGCCAAGAAAGGACAGTTAACTATGGCTACACCTTC

clone size: -
V gene: TRBV6-6
J gene: TRBJ2-3
D gene: TRBD2
CDR3 protein: CASSLLAGGGADTQYF
CDR3 DNA: TGTGCCAGCAGTCTACTAGCGGGGGGTGGGGCAGATACGCAGTATTTT

clone size: -
V gene: TRBV7-9
J gene: TRBJ2-7
D gene: TRBD1
CDR3 protein: CASSLGTGSNEQYF
CDR3 DNA: TGTGCCAGCAGCTTAGGGACAGGTTCTAACGAGCAGTACTTC

clone size: -
V gene: TRBV27
J gene: TRBJ2-5
D gene: TRBD1
CDR3 protein: CASSLEGKGAQTQYF
CDR3 DNA: TGTGCCAGCAGTTTAGAGGGGAAGGGGGCACAGACCCAGTACTTC

clone size: -
V gene: TRBV2
J gene: TRBJ1-5
D gene: TRBD1
CDR3 protein: CASGTGGEQPQHF
CDR3 DNA: TGTGCCAGCGGGACAGGGGGCGAGCAGCCCCAGCATTTT

clone size: once
V gene: TRBV7-2
J gene: TRBJ1-2
D gene: -
CDR3 protein: CASSWAGSGVRGYTF
CDR3 DNA: TGTGCCAGCAGCTGGGCCGGGTCAGGGGTTCGGGGCTACACCTTC

clone size: few
V gene: TRBV9
J gene: TRBJ2-7
D gene: -
CDR3 protein: CASSPGQSSYEQYF
CDR3 DNA: TGTGCCAGCAGTCCCGGACAGAGCTCCTACGAGCAGTACTTC

clone size: -
V gene: TRBV6-1
J gene: TRBJ1-1
D gene: TRBD1
CDR3 protein: CASSRLTGEDTEAFF
CDR3 DNA: TGTGCCAGCAGCCGCCTGACAGGGGAAGACACTGAAGCTTTCTTT

clone size: few
V gene: TRBV6-5
J gene: TRBJ1-3
D gene: -
CDR3 protein: CASSSLRGNTIYF
CDR3 DNA: TGTGCCAGCAGTTCCCTGCGTGGAAACACCATATATTTT

clone size: -
V gene: TRBV10-3
J gene: TRBJ1-2
D gene: -
CDR3 protein: CATTRGGLNYGYTF
CDR3 DNA: TGTGCCACCACCAGAGGGGGATTAAACTATGGCTACACCTTC

clone size: -
V gene: TRBV28
J gene: TRBJ2-1
D gene: TRBD1
CDR3 protein: CASTLQGAGEQFF
CDR3 DNA: TGTGCCAGCACCCTGCAGGGGGCTGGTGAGCAGTTCTTC

clone size: -
V gene: TRBV7-2
J gene: TRBJ1-2
D gene: -
CDR3 protein: CASTEGDIGGYTF
CDR3 DNA: TGTGCCAGCACCGAAGGGGATATTGGGGGCTACACCTTC

clone size: -
V gene: TRBV5-1
J gene: TRBJ2-3
D gene: TRBD2
CDR3 protein: CASSLGTSGGDTQYF
CDR3 DNA: TGCGCCAGCAGCTTGGGGACTAGCGGGGGGGATACGCAGTATTTT

clone size: few
V gene: TRBV7-9
J gene: TRBJ1-1
D gene: -
CDR3 protein: CASTRYRDIDEAFF
CDR3 DNA: TGTGCCAGCACCCGATACCGGGACATCGATGAAGCTTTCTTT

clone size: once
V gene: TRBV6-5
J gene: TRBJ1-5
D gene: -
CDR3 protein: CASSTSGGPQPQHF
CDR3 DNA: TGTGCCAGCAGTACATCCGGGGGGCCTCAGCCCCAGCATTTT

clone size: -
V gene: TRBV19
J gene: TRBJ1-2
D gene: -
CDR3 protein: CASTPSGNYGYTF
CDR3 DNA: TGTGCCAGTACCCCGTCGGGGAACTATGGCTACACCTTC

clone size: -
V gene: TRBV7-2
J gene: TRBJ1-3
D gene: -
CDR3 protein: CASSLTAGVGNTIYF
CDR3 DNA: TGTGCCAGCAGCTTAACGGCAGGGGTCGGAAACACCATATATTTT

clone size: -
V gene: TRBV6-1
J gene: TRBJ1-5
D gene: TRBD1
CDR3 protein: CASRNTGGTNQPQHF
CDR3 DNA: TGTGCCAGCAGGAACACAGGGGGTACGAATCAGCCCCAGCATTTT

clone size: once
V gene: TRBV4-3
J gene: TRBJ2-2
D gene: TRBD1
CDR3 protein: CASSQSGQAYVGELFF
CDR3 DNA: TGCGCCAGCAGCCAATCCGGACAGGCCTATGTCGGGGAGCTGTTTTTT

clone size: -
V gene: TRBV15
J gene: TRBJ2-3
D gene: -
CDR3 protein: CATSRDGAGVTDTQYF
CDR3 DNA: TGTGCCACCAGCAGAGATGGGGCAGGGGTCACAGATACGCAGTATTTT

clone size: few
V gene: TRBV10-3
J gene: TRBJ2-2
D gene: TRBD1
CDR3 protein: CAITGTGQAGELFF
CDR3 DNA: TGTGCCATAACCGGGACAGGGCAAGCCGGGGAGCTGTTTTTT

clone size: -
V gene: TRBV28
J gene: TRBJ2-3
D gene: TRBD2
CDR3 protein: CASSNSGRGADTQYF
CDR3 DNA: TGTGCCAGCAGTAATAGCGGGAGAGGTGCAGATACGCAGTATTTT

clone size: -
V gene: TRBV23-1
J gene: TRBJ2-7
D gene: TRBD1
CDR3 protein: CASSLERGTVCYEQYF
CDR3 DNA: TGCGCCAGCAGCCTAGAGAGGGGGACAGTTTGCTACGAGCAGTACTTC

clone size: -
V gene: TRBV20-1
J gene: TRBJ2-7
D gene: -
CDR3 protein: CSASGDYEQYF
CDR3 DNA: TGCAGTGCTAGTGGAGACTACGAGCAGTACTTC

clone size: -
V gene: TRBV5-1
J gene: TRBJ2-2
D gene: TRBD1
CDR3 protein: CASSVPGQGAGELFF
CDR3 DNA: TGCGCCAGCAGCGTTCCGGGACAGGGGGCCGGGGAGCTGTTTTTT

clone size: few
V gene: TRBV7-9
J gene: TRBJ2-7
D gene: -
CDR3 protein: CASGQNRVEQYF
CDR3 DNA: TGTGCCAGCGGCCAAAACAGGGTCGAGCAGTACTTC

clone size: -
V gene: TRBV9
J gene: TRBJ2-4
D gene: -
CDR3 protein: CASSARVNGNIQYF
CDR3 DNA: TGTGCCAGCAGCGCCCGGGTTAACGGGAACATTCAGTACTTC

clone size: -
V gene: TRBV28
J gene: TRBJ2-5
D gene: -
CDR3 protein: CASTRGRNQETQYF
CDR3 DNA: TGTGCCAGCACCCGGGGGAGAAATCAAGAGACCCAGTACTTC

clone size: -
V gene: TRBV2
J gene: TRBJ2-2
D gene: TRBD1
CDR3 protein: CASSLDRSNTGELFF
CDR3 DNA: TGTGCCAGCAGTTTGGACAGGTCGAACACCGGGGAGCTGTTTTTT

clone size: -
V gene: TRBV5-4
J gene: TRBJ1-2
D gene: -
CDR3 protein: CASSLGGVRGGTYGYTF
CDR3 DNA: TGTGCCAGCAGCTTGGGTGGTGTGCGGGGGGGTACCTATGGCTACACCTTC

clone size: -
V gene: TRBV7-9
J gene: TRBJ2-7
D gene: TRBD2
CDR3 protein: CASSEAGGPTRYEQYF
CDR3 DNA: TGTGCCAGCAGCGAAGCGGGAGGCCCTACACGCTACGAGCAGTACTTC

clone size: -
V gene: TRBV4-1
J gene: TRBJ1-1
D gene: -
CDR3 protein: CASSQDPGQNTEAFF
CDR3 DNA: TGCGCCAGCAGCCAAGACCCGGGACAGAACACTGAAGCTTTCTTT

clone size: -
V gene: TRBV2
J gene: TRBJ1-5
D gene: -
CDR3 protein: CASRWGPDQPQHF
CDR3 DNA: TGTGCCTCCCGTTGGGGCCCAGATCAGCCCCAGCATTTT

clone size: -
V gene: TRBV4-2
J gene: TRBJ1-5
D gene: -
CDR3 protein: CASSQEGAVAGNQPQHF
CDR3 DNA: TGTGCCAGCAGCCAAGAAGGAGCGGTTGCGGGCAATCAGCCCCAGCATTTT

clone size: once
V gene: TRBV4-2
J gene: TRBJ2-7
D gene: TRBD2
CDR3 protein: CASSQVSASGSTSLKTYEQYF
CDR3 DNA: TGTGCCAGCAGCCAAGTCTCGGCTAGCGGGAGTACCTCTCTCAAAACCTACGAGCAGTACTTC

clone size: -
V gene: TRBV29-1
J gene: TRBJ2-5
D gene: -
CDR3 protein: CSVEDWPAEGETQYF
CDR3 DNA: TGCAGCGTTGAAGATTGGCCAGCGGAGGGAGAGACCCAGTACTTC

clone size: -
V gene: TRBV4-1
J gene: TRBJ2-3
D gene: -
CDR3 protein: CASSQQGTDTQYF
CDR3 DNA: TGCGCCAGCAGCCAACAGGGAACAGATACGCAGTATTTT

clone size: -
V gene: TRBV7-2
J gene: TRBJ1-5
D gene: -
CDR3 protein: CASSLQDSRNQPQHF
CDR3 DNA: TGTGCCAGCAGCTTACAGGACTCCCGCAATCAGCCCCAGCATTTT

clone size: once
V gene: TRBV12-5
J gene: TRBJ2-5
D gene: TRBD2
CDR3 protein: CASLSGTSPETQYF
CDR3 DNA: TGTGCTAGTCTCAGCGGGACCTCCCCAGAGACCCAGTACTTC

clone size: -
V gene: TRBV5-1
J gene: TRBJ2-6
D gene: -
CDR3 protein: CASSLALSSGANVLTF
CDR3 DNA: TGCGCCAGCAGCTTGGCTCTGTCGTCGGGGGCCAACGTCCTGACTTTC

clone size: -
V gene: TRBV6-1
J gene: TRBJ2-7
D gene: TRBD1
CDR3 protein: CASSPDRLISYEQYF
CDR3 DNA: TGTGCCAGCAGTCCGGACAGGCTGATTTCCTACGAGCAGTACTTC

clone size: -
V gene: TRBV7-9
J gene: TRBJ1-2
D gene: -
CDR3 protein: CASSSGRPGYTF
CDR3 DNA: TGTGCCAGCAGCTCGGGGAGACCTGGCTACACCTTC